This T cell receptor (beta chain) appears in the sequencing data of a study of cytomegalovirus exposure and HLA in healthy donors. Study outcomes and limitations: The study put under 200 TCR beta chains on its list as cytomegalovirus-associated. Published work reported that the classifier diagnosed cytomegalovirus status with high specificity and sensitivity.

PCR primers comprised 60 Vbeta and 13 Jbeta primers. Measured with immunoSEQ multiplex PCR; TCRdb has only the in-frame clones, and not every one. Altogether 120,000 or so clones are present, 17% being singletons, with the ten largest covering 2.9%. CDR1 and CDR2 from the germline V gene are MDHEN and SYDVKM. The CDR3 consists of 14 residues. The V and J ends lost 1 base and 5 bases, in that order; junction bases with no gene match: 4. This clone was detected only a few times. Its antigen is unknown. Sequences were obtained from PBMCs. This chain connects TRBV28 to TRBJ1-2; the match to TRBD1 covers 7 bases. This TCR derives from a female donor in good health and CMV-seropositive. The CDR3 reads CASSLYRGPYGYTF. The CDR3 DNA sequence: TGTGCCAGCAGTTTATACAGGGGACCTTATGGCTACACCTTC.